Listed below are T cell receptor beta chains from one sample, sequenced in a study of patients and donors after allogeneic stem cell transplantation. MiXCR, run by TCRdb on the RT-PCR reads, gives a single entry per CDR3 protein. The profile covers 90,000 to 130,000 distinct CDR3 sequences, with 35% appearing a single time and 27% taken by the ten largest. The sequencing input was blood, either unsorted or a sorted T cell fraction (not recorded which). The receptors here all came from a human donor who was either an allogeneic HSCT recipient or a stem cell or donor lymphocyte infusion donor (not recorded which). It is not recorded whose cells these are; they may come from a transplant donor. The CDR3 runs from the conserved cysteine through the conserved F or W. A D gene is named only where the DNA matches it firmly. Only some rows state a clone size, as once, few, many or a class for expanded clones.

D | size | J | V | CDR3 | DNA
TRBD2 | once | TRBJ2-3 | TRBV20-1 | CSAAGTSGRKTDTQYF | TGCAGTGCCGCCGGGACTAGCGGGAGGAAGACAGATACGCAGTATTTT
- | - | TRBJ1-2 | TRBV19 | CASKKDPTFNYGYTF | TGTGCCAGTAAGAAAGACCCGACATTTAACTATGGCTACACCTTC
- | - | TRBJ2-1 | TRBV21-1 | CASTRGNLNEQFF | TGTGCCAGCACTCGCGGTAACCTAAATGAGCAGTTCTTC
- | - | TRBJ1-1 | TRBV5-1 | CASSRDKNTEAFF | TGCGCCAGCAGCAGGGACAAGAACACTGAAGCTTTCTTT
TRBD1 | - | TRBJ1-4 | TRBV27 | CATSLAGTGNEKLFF | TGTGCCACATCTCTCGCCGGGACAGGCAATGAAAAACTGTTTTTT
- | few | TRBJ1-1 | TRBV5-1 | CASHWGGGTYTEAFF | TGCGCCAGCCATTGGGGCGGCGGGACCTACACTGAAGCTTTCTTT
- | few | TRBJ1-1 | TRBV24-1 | CATSERQEGLSEAFF | TGTGCCACCAGTGAAAGACAGGAGGGGTTGTCTGAAGCTTTCTTT
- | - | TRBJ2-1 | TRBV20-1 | CSASEGYNEQFF | TGCAGTGCTAGTGAGGGATACAATGAGCAGTTCTTC
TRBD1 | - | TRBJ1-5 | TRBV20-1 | CSAIRDRTNQPQHF | TGCAGTGCTATTCGGGACAGAACTAATCAGCCCCAGCATTTT
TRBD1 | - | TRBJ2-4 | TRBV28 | CASSTGTANIQYF | TGTGCCAGCAGTACTGGGACAGCAAACATTCAGTACTTC
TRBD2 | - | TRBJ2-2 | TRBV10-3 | CAISEARLAGGNTGELFF | TGTGCCATCAGTGAGGCCAGACTAGCGGGAGGGAACACCGGGGAGCTGTTTTTT
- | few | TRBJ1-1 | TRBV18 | CASSPLGESEAFF | TGTGCCAGCTCACCTCTGGGGGAGAGTGAAGCTTTCTTT
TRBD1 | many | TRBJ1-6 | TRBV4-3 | CASSLQGALGSPLHF | TGCGCCAGCAGCCTGCAGGGGGCTCTAGGTTCACCCCTCCACTTT
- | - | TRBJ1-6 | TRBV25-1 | CASRNRETSPLHF | TGTGCCAGCCGAAACAGGGAGACTTCACCCCTCCACTTT
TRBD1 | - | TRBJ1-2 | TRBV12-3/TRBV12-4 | CASSTGQGSNYGYTF | TGTGCCAGCAGTACTGGACAGGGATCAAACTATGGCTACACCTTC
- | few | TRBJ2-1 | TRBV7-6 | CASSRTDNEQFF | TGTGCCAGCAGTCGGACGGACAATGAGCAGTTCTTC
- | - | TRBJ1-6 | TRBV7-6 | CASSLQGRNSPLHF | TGTGCCAGCAGCTTACAGGGGAGGAATTCACCCCTCCACTTT
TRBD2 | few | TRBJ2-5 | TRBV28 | CASSPLLAGDPKETQYF | TGTGCCAGCAGTCCCCTCCTAGCGGGAGATCCGAAAGAGACCCAGTACTTC
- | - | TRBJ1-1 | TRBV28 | CASSLVGRGNTEAFF | TGTGCCAGCAGTTTAGTGGGAAGGGGGAACACTGAAGCTTTCTTT
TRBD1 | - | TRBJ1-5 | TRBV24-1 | CATSDVEGQLQHF | TGTGCCACCAGTGATGTCGAGGGACAGCTCCAGCATTTT
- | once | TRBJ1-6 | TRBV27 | CASSFRSDRQINSPLHF | TGTGCCAGCAGTTTTCGGTCGGATAGACAGATTAATTCACCCCTCCACTTT
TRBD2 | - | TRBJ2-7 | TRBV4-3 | CASSQDTSGGYEQYF | TGCGCCAGCAGCCAAGATACTAGCGGGGGCTACGAGCAGTACTTC
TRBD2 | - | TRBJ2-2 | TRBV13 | CASSILGRGRSSTGELFF | TGTGCCAGCAGCATCCTCGGGAGGGGAAGGTCGAGCACCGGGGAGCTGTTTTTT
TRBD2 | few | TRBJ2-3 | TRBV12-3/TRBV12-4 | CASSFSRAGEGDTQYF | TGTGCCAGCAGTTTCAGTCGAGCGGGAGAAGGAGATACGCAGTATTTT
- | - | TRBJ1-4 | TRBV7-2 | CASSLNQGEKLFF | TGTGCCAGCAGCTTAAACCAGGGGGAAAAACTGTTTTTT
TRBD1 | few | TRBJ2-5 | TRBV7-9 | CASSFLRDRPHQETQYF | TGTGCCAGCAGCTTCCTCCGGGACAGGCCTCACCAAGAGACCCAGTACTTC
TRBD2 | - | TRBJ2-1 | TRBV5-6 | CASSLLLTSGRNEQFF | TGTGCCAGCAGTTTATTACTGACTAGCGGGAGGAATGAGCAGTTCTTC
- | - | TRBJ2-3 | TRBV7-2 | CASSLWGQSTDTQYF | TGCGCCAGCAGCTTATGGGGACAAAGCACAGATACGCAGTATTTT
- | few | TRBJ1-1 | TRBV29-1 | CSVEPNTEAFF | TGCAGCGTTGAACCGAACACTGAAGCTTTCTTT
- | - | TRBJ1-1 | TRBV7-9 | CASSLVLGPTEAFF | TGTGCCAGCAGCTTAGTTCTAGGCCCCACTGAAGCTTTCTTT
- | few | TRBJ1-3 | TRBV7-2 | CASSPSSGNTIYF | TGTGCCAGCAGCCCGTCCTCTGGAAACACCATATATTTT
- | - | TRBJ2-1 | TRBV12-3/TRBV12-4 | CASSTWPPTYNEQFF | TGTGCCAGCAGCACCTGGCCCCCAACCTACAATGAGCAGTTCTTC
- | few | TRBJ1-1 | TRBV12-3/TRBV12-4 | CASSFFGQSIEAFF | TGTGCCAGCAGTTTTTTTGGACAGTCGATCGAAGCTTTCTTT
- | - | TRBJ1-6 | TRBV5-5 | CASSFSRNSPLHF | TGTGCCAGCAGCTTCAGCAGAAATTCACCCCTCCACTTT
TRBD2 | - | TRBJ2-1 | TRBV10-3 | CAISEAGEYTPYNEQFF | TGTGCCATCAGTGAGGCGGGGGAATATACCCCCTACAATGAGCAGTTCTTC
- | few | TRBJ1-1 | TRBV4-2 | CASSQEADSEAFF | TGTGCCAGCAGCCAAGAGGCAGACAGCGAAGCTTTCTTT
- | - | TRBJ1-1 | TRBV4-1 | CASSQDDLPYKLGAEAFF | TGCGCCAGCAGCCAAGACGATCTACCCTACAAGCTTGGGGCTGAAGCTTTCTTT
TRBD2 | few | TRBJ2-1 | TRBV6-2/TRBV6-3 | CASRSRVPGGNEQFF | TGTGCCAGCCGATCCCGGGTCCCGGGGGGTAATGAGCAGTTCTTC
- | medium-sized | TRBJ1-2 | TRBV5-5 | CASSFGAASNYGYTF | TGTGCCAGCAGCTTCGGAGCAGCCTCTAACTATGGCTACACCTTC
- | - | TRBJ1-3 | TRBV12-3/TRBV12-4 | CASKFWGLQGFSGNTIYF | TGTGCCAGCAAATTTTGGGGACTACAGGGCTTCTCTGGAAACACCATATATTTT
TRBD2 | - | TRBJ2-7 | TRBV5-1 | CASSSGLAYYEQYF | TGCGCCAGCAGCTCCGGACTAGCGTATTACGAGCAGTACTTC
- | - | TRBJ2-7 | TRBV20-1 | CSLKTIGYEQYF | TGCAGTCTTAAGACTATTGGCTACGAGCAGTACTTC
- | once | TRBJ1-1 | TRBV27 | CASSLWGANTEAFF | TGTGCCAGCAGTTTATGGGGGGCAAACACTGAAGCTTTCTTT
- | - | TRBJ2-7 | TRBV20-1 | CSARESGYGAYEQYF | TGCAGTGCTAGAGAGTCAGGGTACGGGGCCTACGAGCAGTACTTC
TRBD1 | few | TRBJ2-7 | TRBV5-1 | CASSFGTGAYEQYF | TGCGCCAGCAGCTTCGGGACAGGGGCCTACGAGCAGTACTTC
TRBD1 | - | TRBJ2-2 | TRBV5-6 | CASSLDRGDRAGELFF | TGTGCCAGCAGCTTGGACAGGGGCGACCGCGCCGGGGAGCTGTTTTTT
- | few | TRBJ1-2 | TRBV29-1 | CSVSSPDSPLGYGYTF | TGCAGCGTTTCTTCCCCGGACAGTCCTCTAGGATATGGCTACACCTTC
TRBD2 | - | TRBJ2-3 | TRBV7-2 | CASSLGTSGSGNTQYF | TGTGCCAGCAGCTTAGGGACTAGCGGGAGCGGCAATACGCAGTATTTT
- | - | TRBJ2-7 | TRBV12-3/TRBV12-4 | CASSLLTIYEQYF | TGTGCCAGCAGTTTACTAACGATCTACGAGCAGTACTTC
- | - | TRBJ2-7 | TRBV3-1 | CASSPDWGYEQYF | TGTGCCAGCAGCCCCGACTGGGGATACGAGCAGTACTTC